A single sample is the source of the 9 T cell receptor beta chains below, sequenced in a study of OX40 agonist ivuxolimab in advanced cancers. Using immunoSEQ multiplex PCR, the repertoire was profiled, and TCRdb retains in-frame clones only, with some absent. The repertoire holds around 70,000 clones, with 81% as singletons. The sample here was CD4+ or CD8+ T cells sorted from blood, taken in a trial of the OX40 agonist ivuxolimab. Source of these receptors: an adult with an advanced solid tumor such as melanoma, head and neck, liver or kidney cancer.

The chain recombines TRBV7-9 with TRBJ1-2; 8 nucleotides match TRBD1. J was trimmed by 0 bases and V by 5 bases; bases with no gene match: 5. CDR1 SEHNR and CDR2 FQNEAQ come from the germline V gene (reference sequence). The CDR3 is 15 amino acids. In nucleotides, the CDR3 is TGTGCCAGCAGCGTATGGGACAGGCCTAACTATGGCTACACCTTC. Amino acid sequence: CASSVWDRPNYGYTF.

This chain joins TRBV6-1 and TRBJ2-1; TRBD2 aligns across 7 bases. Trimming removed 1 base from V and 10 bases from J; junction bases left unmatched: 1. This CDR3 has 12 amino acids. CDR1 is MNHNS, CDR2 SASEGT, per germline. The CDR3 is CASSEEGLEQFF. CDR3 sequence (DNA): TGTGCCAGCAGTGAAGAGGGACTAGAGCAGTTCTTC.

This chain connects TRBV5-1 to TRBJ2-7; D possibly corresponds to TRBD2 (5 bases). The V gene lost 0 bases and the J gene lost 3 bases, with 16 bases spanning the gap. The V gene's germline CDR1 is SGHRS and CDR2 YFSETQ. There are 16 residues in the CDR3. This CDR3 reads CASSLESWRRGYEQYF. CDR3 DNA sequence: TGCGCCAGCAGCTTGGAATCATGGAGGCGAGGCTACGAGCAGTACTTC.

This chain links TRBV5-4 with TRBJ1-2; 8 bases map to TRBD1. Germline CDR1 SGHNT, CDR2 YYREEE (reference sequence). With 4 bases clipped from V and 4 bases from J, the junction kept 12 bases outside the gene matches. The CDR3 runs 16 residues. CDR3 region: CASSPNARDRTYGYTF. DNA of the CDR3: TGTGCCAGCAGCCCTAATGCCCGGGACAGGACCTATGGCTACACCTTC.

Only one count was recorded for this clone. V gene TRBV6-5 combines with J gene TRBJ2-5; the D is unclear. Trimming shortened V by 0 bases and J by 1 base, and 9 bases separated the two germline ends. This CDR3 is built from 15 residues. In germline, CDR1 is MNHEY, CDR2 SVGAGI. This chain's CDR3 is CASSYSLQFQETQYF. DNA of the CDR3: TGTGCCAGCAGTTACTCGTTACAATTCCAAGAGACCCAGTACTTC.

This CDR3 is CASSQTRPGTQYF. In DNA form, the CDR3 reads TGTGCCAGCAGCCAGACTCGCCCAGGTACGCAGTATTTT. The chain has TRBV4-2 and TRBJ2-3; D is unresolved. V dropped 3 bases and J dropped 8 bases, with 12 bases sitting between them. The CDR3 extends over 13 amino acids. Looked up from germline, CDR1 is LGHNA and CDR2 is YNFKEQ.

This clone was observed a single time. V is TRBV9 and J is TRBJ1-1, with TRBD1 as a possible D gene (5 bases). The CDR3 is made up of 13 amino acids. From germline, CDR1 is SGDLS and CDR2 YYNGEE. Trimming removed 3 bases at V and 4 bases at J, with 10 bases between. CDR3 amino acids: CASSGGGGTEAFF. DNA of the CDR3: TGTGCCAGCAGCGGTGGGGGGGGCACTGAAGCTTTCTTT.

The rearrangement links TRBV18 to TRBJ2-4, with 9 positions matching TRBD1. The germline V gene encodes CDR1 KGHSH and CDR2 LQKENI. The V segment lost 0 bases and the J segment 0 bases; nucleotides outside the gene matches: 0. The CDR3 has 16 amino acids. For the CDR3, the DNA is TGTGCCAGCTCACCACCGGGACAGGGAGCCAAAAACATTCAGTACTTC. This codes for CASSPPGQGAKNIQYF.

The CDR3 DNA reads TGTGCCAGTAGCGAAGGGGACTGGGGAAATCAGCCCCAGCATTTT. Protein sequence: CASSEGDWGNQPQHF. The J gene is TRBJ1-5, the V gene TRBV19; a weak D match, TRBD1 (5 bases). Between the trimmed V and J ends, which lost 6 bases and 4 bases, there was a span of 16 bases. From germline, CDR1 is LNHDA and CDR2 SQIVND (reference sequence). The CDR3 is made up of 15 amino acids.